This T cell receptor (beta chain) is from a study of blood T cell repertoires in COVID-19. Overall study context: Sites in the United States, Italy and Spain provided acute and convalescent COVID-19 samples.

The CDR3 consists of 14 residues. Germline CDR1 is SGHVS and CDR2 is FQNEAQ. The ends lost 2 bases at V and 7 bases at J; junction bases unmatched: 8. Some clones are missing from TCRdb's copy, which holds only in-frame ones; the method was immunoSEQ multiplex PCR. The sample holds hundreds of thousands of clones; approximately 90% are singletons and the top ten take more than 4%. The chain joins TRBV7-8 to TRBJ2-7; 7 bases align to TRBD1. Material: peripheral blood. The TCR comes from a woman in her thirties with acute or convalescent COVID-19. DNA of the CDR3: TGTGCCAGCAGCTTAAGGACAGGATGGAAAGAGCAGTACTTC. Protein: CASSLRTGWKEQYF.